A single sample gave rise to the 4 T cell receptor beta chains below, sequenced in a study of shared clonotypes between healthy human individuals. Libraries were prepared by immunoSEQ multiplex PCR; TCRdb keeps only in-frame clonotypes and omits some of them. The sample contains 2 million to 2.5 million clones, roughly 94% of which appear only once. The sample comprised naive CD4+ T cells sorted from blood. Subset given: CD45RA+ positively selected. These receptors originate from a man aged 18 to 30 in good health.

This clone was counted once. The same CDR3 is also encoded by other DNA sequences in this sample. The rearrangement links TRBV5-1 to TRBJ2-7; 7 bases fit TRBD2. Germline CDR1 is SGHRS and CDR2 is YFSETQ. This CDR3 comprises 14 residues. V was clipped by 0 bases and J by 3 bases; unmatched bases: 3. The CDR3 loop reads CASSLDPGGYEQYF. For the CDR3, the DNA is TGCGCCAGCAGCTTGGATCCGGGAGGCTACGAGCAGTACTTC.

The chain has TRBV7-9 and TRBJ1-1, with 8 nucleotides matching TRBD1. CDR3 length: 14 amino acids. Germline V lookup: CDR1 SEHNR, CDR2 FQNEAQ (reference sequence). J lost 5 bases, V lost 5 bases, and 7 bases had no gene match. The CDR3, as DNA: TGTGCCAGCAGCCCACAGGGGGTGGTTACTGAAGCTTTCTTT. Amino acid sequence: CASSPQGVVTEAFF.

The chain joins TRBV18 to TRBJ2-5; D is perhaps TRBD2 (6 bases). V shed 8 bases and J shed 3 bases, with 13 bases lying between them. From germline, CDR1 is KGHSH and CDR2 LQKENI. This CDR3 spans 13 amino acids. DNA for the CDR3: TGTGCCAGCGGGGACTCAGAAAAAGAGACCCAGTACTTC. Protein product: CASGDSEKETQYF.

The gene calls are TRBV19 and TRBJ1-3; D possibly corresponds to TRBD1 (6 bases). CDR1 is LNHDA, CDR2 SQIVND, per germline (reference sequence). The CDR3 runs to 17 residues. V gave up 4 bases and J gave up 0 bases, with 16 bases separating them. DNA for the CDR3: TGTGCCAGTAGTACTTCAGGGGCGCCCTACTCTGGAAACACCATATATTTT. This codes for CASSTSGAPYSGNTIYF.